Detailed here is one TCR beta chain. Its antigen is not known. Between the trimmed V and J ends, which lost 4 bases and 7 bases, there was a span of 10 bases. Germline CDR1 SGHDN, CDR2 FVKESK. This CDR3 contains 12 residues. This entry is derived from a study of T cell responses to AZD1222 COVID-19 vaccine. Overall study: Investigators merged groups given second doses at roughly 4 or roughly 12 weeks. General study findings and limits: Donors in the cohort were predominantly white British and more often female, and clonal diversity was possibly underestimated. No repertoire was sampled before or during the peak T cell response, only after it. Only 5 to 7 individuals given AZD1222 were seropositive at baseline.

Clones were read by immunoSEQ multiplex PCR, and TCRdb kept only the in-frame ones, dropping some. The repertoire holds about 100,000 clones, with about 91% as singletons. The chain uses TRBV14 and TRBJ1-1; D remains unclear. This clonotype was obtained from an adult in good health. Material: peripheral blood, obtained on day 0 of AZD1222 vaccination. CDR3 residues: CASSPLGIEAFF. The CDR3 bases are TGTGCCAGCAGCCCCCTTGGAATTGAAGCTTTCTTT.